This T cell receptor (beta chain) was recovered during a study of shared clonotypes between healthy human individuals. Study-level background: Per donor, three plates held CD4 naive cells, three held CD4 memory, two held CD8 naive and one held CD8 memory.

Profiled with immunoSEQ multiplex PCR; TCRdb holds only in-frame clones, not every one. Of a few million clones in the sample, approximately 94% are singletons; the top ten hold over 0.1%. This clonotype was sampled from a man between 18 and 29 years old in good health. Sequenced sample: naive CD4+ T cells sorted from blood. Regarding subset: CD45RA+ positively selected.

The CDR3: CASSPTTRTSLTDTPLHF. In DNA, the CDR3 is TGTGCCAGCTCACCTACGACCCGGACTTCCCTTACCGACACACCCCTCCACTTT. V is TRBV18 and J is TRBJ1-6; D not certain. This CDR3 has 18 amino acids. The germline V and J ends were trimmed by 3 bases and 11 bases, with 26 bases remaining between them. In germline, CDR1 is KGHSH, CDR2 LQKENI.